The present T cell receptor (beta chain) was sequenced within a study of STAT5B mutations in CD4+ large granular lymphocyte leukemia. Findings and caveats of the study: Approximately 25% of private leukemic clonotypes occurred rarely in other patients' non-leukemic repertoires.

On this clone: Antigen unknown.

In the authors' workflow: A productive frequency of 2.59 x 10-5 was the lowest detectable. Sequencing was performed with immunoSEQ multiplex PCR; in TCRdb, only in-frame clones are kept and a portion is missing. D and trimming come from the DNA, and the V and J calls and clone size come from that table. The sample yields 31,000 or so clones, about 88% seen once. Control samples were healthy donors' buffy coats. This clonotype was sampled from a human donor in good health. The specimen sequenced was CD4+ T cells from blood buffy coats.

The CDR3 loop reads CASSFSGDYEQYF. The CDR3 region has the DNA TGTGCCAGCAGCTTTTCGGGAGACTACGAGCAGTACTTC. V and J are TRBV11-2 and TRBJ2-7; a weak D match, TRBD2 (6 bases). The CDR3 has 13 amino acids. Trimming shortened V by 3 bases and J by 3 bases, and 9 bases separated the two germline ends. The germline V gene encodes CDR1 SGHAT and CDR2 FQNNGV.